This T cell receptor (beta chain) came from a study of brain metastases from non-small cell lung cancer. The method was immunoSEQ multiplex PCR; TCRdb's version includes in-frame clones alone and lacks a portion of them. The sample includes 14,000 to 15,000 clones, around four fifths seen only once; the top ten take roughly 8%. For this clone: The antigen remains unidentified.

Findings and limits, study-wide: Paired brain metastases and primary tumors largely shared TCR repertoires. T-cell clones appeared expanded in approximately 64% of brain metastases relative to matched primary tumors. T-cell infiltration was lower in brain metastases than primaries (P < 0.001).

The TCR was taken from a donor at least 40 years old with non-small cell lung cancer. The specimen sequenced was primary lung tumor tissue.

CDR3 sequence: CSVRQYGYTF. The CDR3 nucleotides are TGCAGCGTTAGACAGTATGGCTACACCTTC. V is TRBV29-1 and J is TRBJ1-2; D is perhaps TRBD1 (5 bases). The CDR3 totals 10 residues. The V and J ends lost 5 bases and 5 bases respectively, with 6 bases between them. From germline, CDR1 is SQVTM and CDR2 ANQGSEA.